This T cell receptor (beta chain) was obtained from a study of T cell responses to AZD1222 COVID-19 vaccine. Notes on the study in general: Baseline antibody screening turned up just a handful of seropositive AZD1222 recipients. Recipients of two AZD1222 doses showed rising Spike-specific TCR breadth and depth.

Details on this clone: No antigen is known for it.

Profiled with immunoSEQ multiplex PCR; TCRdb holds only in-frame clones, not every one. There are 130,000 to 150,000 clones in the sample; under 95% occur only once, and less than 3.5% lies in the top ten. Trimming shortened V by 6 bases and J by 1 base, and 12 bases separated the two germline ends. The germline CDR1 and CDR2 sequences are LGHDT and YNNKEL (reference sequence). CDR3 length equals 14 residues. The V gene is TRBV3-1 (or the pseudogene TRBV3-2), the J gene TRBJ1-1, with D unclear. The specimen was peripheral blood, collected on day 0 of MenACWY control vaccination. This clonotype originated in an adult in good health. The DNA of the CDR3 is TGTGCCAGCAGTTCCTTTACAGAGAACACTGAAGCTTTCTTT. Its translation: CASSSFTENTEAFF.